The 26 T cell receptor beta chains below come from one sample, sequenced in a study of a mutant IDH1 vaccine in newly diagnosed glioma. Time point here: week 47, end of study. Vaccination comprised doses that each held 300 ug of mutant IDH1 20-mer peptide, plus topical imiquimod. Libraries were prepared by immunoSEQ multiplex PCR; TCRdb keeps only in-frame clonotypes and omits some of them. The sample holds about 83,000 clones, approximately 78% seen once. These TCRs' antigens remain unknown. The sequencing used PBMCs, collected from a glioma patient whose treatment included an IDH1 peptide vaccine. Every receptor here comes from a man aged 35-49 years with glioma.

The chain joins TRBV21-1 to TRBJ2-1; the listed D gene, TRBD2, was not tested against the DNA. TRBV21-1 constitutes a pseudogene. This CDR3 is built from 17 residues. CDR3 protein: CASSNEREGFSYNEQFF. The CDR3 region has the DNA TGTGCCAGCAGCAACGAGCGGGAGGGCTTCTCCTACAATGAGCAGTTCTTC.

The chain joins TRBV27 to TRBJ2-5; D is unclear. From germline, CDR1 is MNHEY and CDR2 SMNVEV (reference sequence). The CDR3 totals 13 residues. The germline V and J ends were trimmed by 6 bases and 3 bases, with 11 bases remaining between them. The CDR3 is CASRPPSKETQYF. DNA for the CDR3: TGTGCCAGCAGACCACCAAGCAAAGAGACCCAGTACTTC.

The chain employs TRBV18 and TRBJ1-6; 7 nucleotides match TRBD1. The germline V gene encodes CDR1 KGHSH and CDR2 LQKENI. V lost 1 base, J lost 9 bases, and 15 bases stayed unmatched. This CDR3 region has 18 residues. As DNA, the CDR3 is TGTGCCAGCTCACCACGGATCACAGTTGGCCAGGGGGGTTCACCCCTCCACTTT. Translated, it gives CASSPRITVGQGGSPLHF.

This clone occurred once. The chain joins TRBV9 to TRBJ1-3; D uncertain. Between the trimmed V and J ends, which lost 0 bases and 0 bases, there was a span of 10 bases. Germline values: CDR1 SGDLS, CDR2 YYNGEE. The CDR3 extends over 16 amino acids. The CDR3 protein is CASSVGLTFSGNTIYF. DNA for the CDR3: TGTGCCAGCAGCGTAGGTCTGACTTTCTCTGGAAACACCATATATTTT.

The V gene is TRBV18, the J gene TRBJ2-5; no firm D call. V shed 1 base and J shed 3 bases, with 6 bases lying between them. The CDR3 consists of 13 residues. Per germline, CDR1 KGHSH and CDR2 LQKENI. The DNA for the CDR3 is TGTGCCAGCTCACCACTTGGGGAAGAGACCCAGTACTTC. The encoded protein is CASSPLGEETQYF.

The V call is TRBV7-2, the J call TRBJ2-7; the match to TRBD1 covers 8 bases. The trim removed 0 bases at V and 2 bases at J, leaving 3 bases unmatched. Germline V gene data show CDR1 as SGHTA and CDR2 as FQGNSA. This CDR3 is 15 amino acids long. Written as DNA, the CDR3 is TGTGCCAGCAGCTTAGCGCAGGGGGCCCCCTACGAGCAGTACTTC. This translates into CASSLAQGAPYEQYF.

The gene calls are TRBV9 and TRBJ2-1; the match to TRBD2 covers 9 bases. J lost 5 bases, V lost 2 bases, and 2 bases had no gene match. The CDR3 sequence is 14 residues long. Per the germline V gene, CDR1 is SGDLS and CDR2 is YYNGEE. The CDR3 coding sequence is TGTGCCAGCAGCGTGGCTAGCGGGAACAATGAGCAGTTCTTC. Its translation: CASSVASGNNEQFF.

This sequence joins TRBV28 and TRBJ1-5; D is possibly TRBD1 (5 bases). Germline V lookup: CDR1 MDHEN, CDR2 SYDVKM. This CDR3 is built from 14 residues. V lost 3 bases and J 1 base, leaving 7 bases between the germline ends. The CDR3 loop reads CASSFGGSNQPQHF. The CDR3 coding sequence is TGTGCCAGCAGTTTCGGGGGGAGCAATCAGCCCCAGCATTTT.

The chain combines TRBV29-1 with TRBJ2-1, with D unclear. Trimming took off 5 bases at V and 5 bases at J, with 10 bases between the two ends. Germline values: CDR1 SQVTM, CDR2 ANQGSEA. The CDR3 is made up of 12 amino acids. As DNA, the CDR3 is TGCAGCGTTATGAAGACTGACAATGAGCAGTTCTTC. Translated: CSVMKTDNEQFF.

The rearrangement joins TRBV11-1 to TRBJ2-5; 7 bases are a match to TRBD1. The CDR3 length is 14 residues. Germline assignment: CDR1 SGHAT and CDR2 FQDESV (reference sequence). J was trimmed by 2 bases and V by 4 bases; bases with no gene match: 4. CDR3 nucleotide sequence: TGTGCCAGCAGCTCGGGACAGCTTCAAGAGACCCAGTACTTC. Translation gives CASSSGQLQETQYF.

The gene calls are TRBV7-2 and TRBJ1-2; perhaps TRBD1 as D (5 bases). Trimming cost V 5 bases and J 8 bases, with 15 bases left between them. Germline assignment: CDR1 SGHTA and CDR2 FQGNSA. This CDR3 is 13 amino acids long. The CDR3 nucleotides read TGTGCCAGCAGCCCCGGACACCAGCGGGGCTACACCTTC. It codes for CASSPGHQRGYTF.

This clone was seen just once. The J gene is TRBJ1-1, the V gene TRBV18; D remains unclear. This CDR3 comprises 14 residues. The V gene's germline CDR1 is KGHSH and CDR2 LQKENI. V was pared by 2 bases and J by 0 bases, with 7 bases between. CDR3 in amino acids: CASSPAIMNTEAFF. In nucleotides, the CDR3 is TGTGCCAGCTCACCAGCCATTATGAACACTGAAGCTTTCTTT.

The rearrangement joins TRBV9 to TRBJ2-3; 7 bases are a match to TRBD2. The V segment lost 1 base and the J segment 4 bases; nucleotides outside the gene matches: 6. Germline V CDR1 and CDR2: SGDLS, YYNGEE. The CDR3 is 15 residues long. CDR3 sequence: CASSVLLGGADTQYF. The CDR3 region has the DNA TGTGCCAGCAGCGTATTGTTGGGGGGGGCAGATACGCAGTATTTT.

CDR3 DNA sequence: TGTGCCTGCAGACAGTCTGGGGCCAACGTCCTGACTTTC. This codes for CACRQSGANVLTF. The rearrangement joins TRBV30 to TRBJ2-6; maybe TRBD1 (5 bases). The V end was cut by 6 bases, the J end by 1 base, with 7 bases between. CDR3 size: 13 residues. Germline CDR1 reads GTSNPN; CDR2 reads SVGIG (reference sequence).

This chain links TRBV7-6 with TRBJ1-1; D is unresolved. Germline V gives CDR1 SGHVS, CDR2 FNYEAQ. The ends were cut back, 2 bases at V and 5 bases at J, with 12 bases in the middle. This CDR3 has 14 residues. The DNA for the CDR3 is TGTGCCAGCAGCTTACCGGCAGACGTGACTGAAGCTTTCTTT. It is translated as CASSLPADVTEAFF. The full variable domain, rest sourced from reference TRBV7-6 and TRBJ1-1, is GAGVSQSPRYKVTKRGQDVALRCDPISGHVSLYWYRQALGQGPEFLTYFNYEAQQDKSGLPNDRFSAERPEGSISTLTIQRTEQRDSAMYRCASSLPADVTEAFFGQGTRLTVV.

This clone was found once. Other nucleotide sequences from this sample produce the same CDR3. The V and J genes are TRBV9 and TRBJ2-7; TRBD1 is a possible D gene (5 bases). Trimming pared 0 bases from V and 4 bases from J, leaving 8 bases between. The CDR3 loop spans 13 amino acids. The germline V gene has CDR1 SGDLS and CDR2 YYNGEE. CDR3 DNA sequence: TGTGCCAGCAGCGTAGGACAGTCGTACGAGCAGTACTTC. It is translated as CASSVGQSYEQYF.

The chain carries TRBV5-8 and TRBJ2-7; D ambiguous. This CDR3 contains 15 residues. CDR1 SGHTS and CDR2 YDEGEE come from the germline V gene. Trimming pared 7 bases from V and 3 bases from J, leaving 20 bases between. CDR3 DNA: TGTGCCAGCCAAGAAGGGATACATCCCCTCTACGAGCAGTACTTC. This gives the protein CASQEGIHPLYEQYF.

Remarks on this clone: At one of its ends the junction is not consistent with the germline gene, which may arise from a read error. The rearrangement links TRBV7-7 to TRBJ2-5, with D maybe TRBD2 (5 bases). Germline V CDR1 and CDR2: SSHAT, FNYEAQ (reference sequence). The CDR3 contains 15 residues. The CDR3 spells CASSLTGDPDQAQYF. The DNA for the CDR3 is TGTGCTAGCAGCTTAACCGGGGATCCGGACCAGGCCCAGTACTTC.

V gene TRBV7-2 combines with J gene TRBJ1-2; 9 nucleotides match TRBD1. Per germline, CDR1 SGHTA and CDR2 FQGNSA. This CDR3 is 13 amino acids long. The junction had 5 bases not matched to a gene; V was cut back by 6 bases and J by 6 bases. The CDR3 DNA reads TGTGCCAGCAGTTCAACAGGGGGCGATGGCTACACCTTC. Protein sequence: CASSSTGGDGYTF.

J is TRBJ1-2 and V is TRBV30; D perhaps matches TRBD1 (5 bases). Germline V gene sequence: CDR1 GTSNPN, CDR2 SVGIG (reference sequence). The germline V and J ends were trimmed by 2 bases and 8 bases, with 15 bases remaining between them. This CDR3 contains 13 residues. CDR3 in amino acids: CAWSTQGVGGYTF. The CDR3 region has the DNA TGTGCCTGGAGTACCCAGGGTGTCGGAGGCTACACCTTC.

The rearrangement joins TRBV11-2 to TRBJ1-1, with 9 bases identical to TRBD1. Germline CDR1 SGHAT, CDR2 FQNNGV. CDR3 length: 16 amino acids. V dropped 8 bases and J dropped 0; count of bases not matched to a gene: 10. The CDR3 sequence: CASRPGQGFMNTEAFF. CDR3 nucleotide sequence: TGTGCCAGCCGCCCGGGACAGGGTTTTATGAACACTGAAGCTTTCTTT.

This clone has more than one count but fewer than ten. CDR3 protein: CASSLVGGNYEQYF. As DNA, the CDR3 is TGTGCCAGCAGCTTAGTTGGGGGGAACTACGAGCAGTACTTC. This chain uses TRBV7-8 with TRBJ2-7, with D tentatively TRBD2 (6 bases). The CDR3 contains 14 residues. The germline gives CDR1 SGHVS, CDR2 FQNEAQ. Trimming took off 1 base at V and 3 bases at J, with 10 bases between the two ends.

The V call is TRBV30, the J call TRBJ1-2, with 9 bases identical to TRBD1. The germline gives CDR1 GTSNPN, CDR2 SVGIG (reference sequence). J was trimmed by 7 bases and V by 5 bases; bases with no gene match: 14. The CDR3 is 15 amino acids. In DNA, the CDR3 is TGTGCCTGGTGGAACCCGGGACAGGGAGCCTTTGGCTACACCTTC. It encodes CAWWNPGQGAFGYTF.

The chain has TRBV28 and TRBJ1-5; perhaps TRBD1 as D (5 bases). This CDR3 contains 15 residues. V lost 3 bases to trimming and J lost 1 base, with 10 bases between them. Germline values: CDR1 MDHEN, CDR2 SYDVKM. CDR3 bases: TGTGCCAGCAGTTTGCCGGGGCGAAGCAATCAGCCCCAGCATTTT. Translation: CASSLPGRSNQPQHF.

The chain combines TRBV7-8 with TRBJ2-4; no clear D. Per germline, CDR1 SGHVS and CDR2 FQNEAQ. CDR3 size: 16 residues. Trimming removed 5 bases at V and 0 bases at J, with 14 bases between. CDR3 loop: CASSQRPELAKNIQYF. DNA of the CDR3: TGTGCCAGCAGCCAACGTCCGGAACTAGCCAAAAACATTCAGTACTTC. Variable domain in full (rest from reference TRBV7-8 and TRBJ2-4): GAGVSQSPRYKVAKRGQDVALRCDPISGHVSLFWYQQALGQGPEFLTYFQNEAQLDKSGLPSDRFFAERPEGSVSTLKIQRTQQEDSAVYLCASSQRPELAKNIQYFGAGTRLSVL.

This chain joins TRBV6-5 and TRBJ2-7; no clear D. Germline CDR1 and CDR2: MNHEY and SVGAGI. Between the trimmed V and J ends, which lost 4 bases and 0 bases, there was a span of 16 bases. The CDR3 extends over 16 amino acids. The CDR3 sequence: CASSSLGKAASYEQYF. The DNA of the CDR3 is TGTGCCAGCAGTTCCCTGGGGAAGGCCGCCTCCTACGAGCAGTACTTC.